Included here is one TCR beta chain sequence, with context. The antigen this receptor binds is unknown. There are no base qualities to consult, and no much larger clone falls within one base. The immunoSEQ assay at survey resolution was used to sequence TCRbeta rearrangements from genomic DNA. In the paper's pipeline: In the TCR sequencing data, the lowest productive clonotype frequency that could be detected was 2.59 x 10-5. Analyses included only productive TCRbeta rearrangements, meaning complete and in-frame sequences. Sample clonality was computed as Simpson clonality in the immunoSEQ Analyzer version 3.0. Clones were grouped by frequency into very rare, small, medium, large (1-20%) or hyperexpanded (>20%) categories. Generation probabilities were estimated with OLGA 1.2.3, V-gene circos plots were made with VDJtools, specificities were looked up in VDJdb, and CDR3 motifs were identified with GLIPH. TCRdb retrieved this table from immuneACCESS and kept in-frame rearrangements only. Not all clones are present; in checked studies, unresolved V genes account for under half, and no reason is known for the remainder. The V and J calls and clone size were taken over from that table, and D and trimming were inferred from the DNA. In all, the sample holds roughly 24,000 clones, and 60% to 80% of those were seen once. Jointly, the top ten make up 0.55% to 0.75% of the sample.

Buffy coats from 35 to 45 blood donors, supplied by the Finnish Red Cross blood service, were used as healthy controls. All TCR-sequenced material derived from peripheral blood: patient blood samples and healthy donor buffy coats. Peripheral blood mononuclear cells were isolated by Ficoll-Hypaque gradient centrifugation. CD4+ cells were magnetically purified from the buffy coats of healthy controls. The Gentra Puregene Cell and Tissue kit was used for genomic DNA extraction, and quantification was performed on a Qubit 2.0 fluorometer. The entry originates in a study of STAT5B mutations in CD4+ large granular lymphocyte leukemia (dated by TCRdb to between 2021 and 2023). Some background on the complete study: Among the healthy controls, the CDR3 'QG' motif was associated with a particular HLA allele. The study compared the TCRbeta repertoires of patients with CD4+ T-cell large granular lymphocyte leukemia against the TCRbeta repertoires of healthy blood donors. Flow cytometry performed on FACSCanto II or FACSVerse showed that the purified fractions had more than 95% purity among lymphocytes. The study at large found these results: The main leukemic clonotypes were found to be private to each patient, although around 25% of the main leukemic clonotypes were detected at low frequency in the non-leukemic repertoires of other patients. Greater clonality appeared to be present in CD4-sorted patient repertoires than in healthy CD4+ repertoires, and the difference was retained after the putative leukemic clones were removed. Data were not HLA-matched; higher clonality in CD4+ versus CD8+ T-LGLL could reflect the relatively small sample size. Enrichment of TRBV06-family usage was observed among the top patient clones (8/27) relative to healthy controls (2/35).

Including cysteine and phenylalanine, the CDR3 has 16 amino acids. Only the CDR3 part of the read is kept: 48 bases, read in frame from the first base. V loses 3 bases, J loses 5 bases, and the germline ends lie 16 bases apart. From a lookup of the germline V gene, CDR1 and CDR2 are SGHTA and FQGTGA. Input material: CD4+ T cells from blood buffy coats. The receptor was isolated from a human donor in good health. The chain employs TRBV7-3 and TRBJ2-2; the D call is possibly TRBD1 or TRBD2, each sharing 5 bases. The base sequence is TGTGCCAGCAGCTTGGGACCCGCGGTGGGTACCGGGGAGCTGTTTTTT. The encoded protein is CASSLGPAVGTGELFF.